The clone carrying this T cell receptor beta chain was detected ten times or more. Its antigen is unidentified. The CDR3 is made up of 15 amino acids. Germline CDR1 reads SGHRS; CDR2 reads YFSETQ. With V trimmed by 1 base and J by 3 bases, 7 bases remained unmatched. The data belong to a study of early T cells in non-severe SARS-CoV-2 infection. About the study: From unsorted whole blood, bulk RNA was sequenced, and the chains remained unpaired.

One entry per CDR3 protein, called by TCRdb with MiXCR from the 5' RACE reads. The sample has 30,000 to 45,000 distinct CDR3 sequences, roughly 4% seen once; the top ten hold about 5.5%. Study results and caveats: VDJdb-based matching was biased toward anti-spike CD8 responses and missed private and CD4 specificities.

J is TRBJ2-7 and V is TRBV5-1; 7 positions agree with TRBD1. Sequencing input: whole blood. The sequence derives from an adult who was a healthcare worker with PCR-confirmed SARS-CoV-2 infection or an uninfected control (not recorded which). CDR3 amino acids: CASSLTQGEGYEQYF. The CDR3 DNA sequence: TGCGCCAGCAGCTTGACGCAGGGGGAAGGCTACGAGCAGTACTTC.